This T cell receptor beta chain emerged from a study of response to subunit inactivated influenza vaccine. Each CDR3 protein gets one entry after TCRdb re-called the RT-PCR reads with MiXCR. The sample has hundreds of thousands of distinct CDR3 sequences; about 25% are singletons. As for this clonotype: The antigen is not known.

V gave up 3 bases and J gave up 0 bases, with 9 bases separating them. CDR3 length: 14 residues. Germline CDR1 reads SGHDT; CDR2 reads YYEEEE. Study-wide points: It was the authors' suggestion that each seasonal influenza vaccination recruits few new T cells.

The sequenced sample was CD4+ T cells sorted from PBMCs, obtained roughly 5 days after vaccination. This chain links TRBV5-6 with TRBJ2-5, with D possibly being TRBD1 or TRBD2 (5 bases each). The clonotype was recovered from a man aged 45-65 years who received an inactivated influenza vaccine. The CDR3 protein is CASSSGRYQETQYF. The CDR3 DNA sequence: TGTGCCAGCAGCTCGGGACGTTACCAAGAGACCCAGTACTTC. Based on the CDR3 plus reference TRBV5-6 and TRBJ2-5, the full variable domain is DAGVTQSPTHLIKTRGQQVTLRCSPKSGHDTVSWYQQALGQGPQFIFQYYEEEERQRGNFPDRFSGHQFPNYSSELNVNALLLGDSALYLCASSSGRYQETQYFGPGTRLLVL.